This T cell receptor beta chain was profiled in a study of blood T cell repertoires in COVID-19. Measured with immunoSEQ multiplex PCR; TCRdb has only the in-frame clones, and not every one. The data contain about 200,000 clones, around four fifths of them singletons. The CDR3 has 15 residues. Germline V gene data show CDR1 as MNHEY and CDR2 as SVGAGI. V lost 6 bases and J lost 4; bases outside the gene matches: 9. This chain connects TRBV6-5 to TRBJ1-1; 9 nucleotides agree with TRBD1. This clonotype was obtained from a man in his forties or fifties who had recovered from COVID-19. The sequenced material came from PBMCs or T cells enriched from blood (not recorded which). DNA for the CDR3: TGTGCCAGCAGGGGTCGGGACAGGGATTTCACTGAAGCTTTCTTT. Protein product: CASRGRDRDFTEAFF.